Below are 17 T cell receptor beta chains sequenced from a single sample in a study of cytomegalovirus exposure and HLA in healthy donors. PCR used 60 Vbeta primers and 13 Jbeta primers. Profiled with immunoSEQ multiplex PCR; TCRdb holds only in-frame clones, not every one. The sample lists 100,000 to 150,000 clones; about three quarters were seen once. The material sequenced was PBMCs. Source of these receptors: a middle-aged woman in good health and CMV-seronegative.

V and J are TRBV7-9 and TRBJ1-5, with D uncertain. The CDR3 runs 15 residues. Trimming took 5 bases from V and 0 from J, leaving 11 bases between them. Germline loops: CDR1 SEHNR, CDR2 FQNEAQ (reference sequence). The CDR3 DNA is TGTGCCAGCAGCGCCGGAGCAGATAGCAATCAGCCCCAGCATTTT. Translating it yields CASSAGADSNQPQHF. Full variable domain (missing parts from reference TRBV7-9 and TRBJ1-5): DTGVSQNPRHKITKRGQNVTFRCDPISEHNRLYWYRQTLGQGPEFLTYFQNEAQLEKSRLLSDRFSAERPKGSFSTLEIQRTEQGDSAMYLCASSAGADSNQPQHFGDGTRLSIL.

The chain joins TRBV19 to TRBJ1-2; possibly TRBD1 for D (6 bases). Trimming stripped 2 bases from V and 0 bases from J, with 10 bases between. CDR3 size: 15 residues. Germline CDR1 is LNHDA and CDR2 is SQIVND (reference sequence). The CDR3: CASSIKQGPNYGYTF. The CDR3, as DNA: TGTGCCAGTAGTATAAAACAGGGTCCTAACTATGGCTACACCTTC. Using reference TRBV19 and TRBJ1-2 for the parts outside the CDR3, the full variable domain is DGGITQSPKYLFRKEGQNVTLSCEQNLNHDAMYWYRQDPGQGLRLIYYSQIVNDFQKGDIAEGYSVSREKKESFPLTVTSAQKNPTAFYLCASSIKQGPNYGYTFGSGTRLTVV.

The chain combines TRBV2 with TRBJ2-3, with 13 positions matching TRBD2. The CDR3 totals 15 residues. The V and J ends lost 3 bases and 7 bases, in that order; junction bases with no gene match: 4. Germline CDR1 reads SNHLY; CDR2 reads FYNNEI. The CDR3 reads CASSETSGGSNTQYF. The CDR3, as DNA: TGTGCCAGCAGTGAGACTAGCGGGGGGTCAAATACGCAGTATTTT. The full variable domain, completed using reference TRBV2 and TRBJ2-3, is EPEVTQTPSHQVTQMGQEVILRCVPISNHLYFYWYRQILGQKVEFLVSFYNNEISEKSEIFDDQFSVERPDGSNFTLKIRSTKLEDSAMYFCASSETSGGSNTQYFGPGTRLTVL.

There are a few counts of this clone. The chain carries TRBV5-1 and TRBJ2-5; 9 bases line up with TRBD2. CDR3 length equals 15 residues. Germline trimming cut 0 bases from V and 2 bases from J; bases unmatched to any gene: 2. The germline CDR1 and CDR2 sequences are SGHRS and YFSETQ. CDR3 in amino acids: CASSLALAGQETQYF. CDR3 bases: TGCGCCAGCAGCTTGGCGCTAGCGGGGCAAGAGACCCAGTACTTC.

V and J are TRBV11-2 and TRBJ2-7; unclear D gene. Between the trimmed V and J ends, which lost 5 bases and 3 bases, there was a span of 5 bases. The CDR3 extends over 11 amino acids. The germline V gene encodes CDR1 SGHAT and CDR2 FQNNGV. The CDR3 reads CASSQHYEQYF. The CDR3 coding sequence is TGTGCCAGCAGCCAACACTACGAGCAGTACTTC.

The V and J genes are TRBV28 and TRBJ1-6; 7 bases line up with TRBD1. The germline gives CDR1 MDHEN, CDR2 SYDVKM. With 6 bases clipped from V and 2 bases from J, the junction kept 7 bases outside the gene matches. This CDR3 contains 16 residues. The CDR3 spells CASSTDRVTYNSPLHF. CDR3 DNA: TGTGCCAGCAGCACCGACAGGGTTACCTATAATTCACCCCTCCACTTT. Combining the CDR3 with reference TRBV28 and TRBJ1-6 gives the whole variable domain DVKVTQSSRYLVKRTGEKVFLECVQDMDHENMFWYRQDPGLGLRLIYFSYDVKMKEKGDIPEGYSVSREKKERFSLILESASTNQTSMYLCASSTDRVTYNSPLHFGNGTRLTVT.

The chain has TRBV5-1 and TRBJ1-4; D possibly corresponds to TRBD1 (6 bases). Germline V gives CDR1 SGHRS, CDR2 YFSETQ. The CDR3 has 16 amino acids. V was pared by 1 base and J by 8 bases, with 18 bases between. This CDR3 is CASSLRVSEGGEKLFF. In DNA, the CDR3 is TGCGCCAGCAGCTTGAGGGTCTCCGAGGGGGGGGAAAAACTGTTTTTT.

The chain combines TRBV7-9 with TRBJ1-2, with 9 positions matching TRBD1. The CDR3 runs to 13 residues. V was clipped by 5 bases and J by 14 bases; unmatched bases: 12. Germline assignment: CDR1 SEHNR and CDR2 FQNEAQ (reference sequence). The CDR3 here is CASSPNTGGGSTF. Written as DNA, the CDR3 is TGTGCCAGCAGCCCGAACACAGGGGGCGGTTCTACCTTC. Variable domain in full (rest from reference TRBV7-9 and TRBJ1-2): DTGVSQNPRHKITKRGQNVTFRCDPISEHNRLYWYRQTLGQGPEFLTYFQNEAQLEKSRLLSDRFSAERPKGSFSTLEIQRTEQGDSAMYLCASSPNTGGGSTFGSGTRLTVV.

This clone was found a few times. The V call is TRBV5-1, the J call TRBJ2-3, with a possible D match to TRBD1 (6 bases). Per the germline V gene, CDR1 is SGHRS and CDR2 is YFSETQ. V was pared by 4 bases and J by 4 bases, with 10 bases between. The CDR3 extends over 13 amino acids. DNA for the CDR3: TGCGCCAGCAGCGGCCCAGGGGCAGATACGCAGTATTTT. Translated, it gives CASSGPGADTQYF.

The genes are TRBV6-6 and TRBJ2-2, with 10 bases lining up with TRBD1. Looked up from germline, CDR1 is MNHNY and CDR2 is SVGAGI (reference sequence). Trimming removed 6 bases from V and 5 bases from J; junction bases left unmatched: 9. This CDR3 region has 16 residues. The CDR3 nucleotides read TGTGCCAGCAGCCGTCCGGGACAGGGGATAACCGGGGAGCTGTTTTTT. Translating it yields CASSRPGQGITGELFF.

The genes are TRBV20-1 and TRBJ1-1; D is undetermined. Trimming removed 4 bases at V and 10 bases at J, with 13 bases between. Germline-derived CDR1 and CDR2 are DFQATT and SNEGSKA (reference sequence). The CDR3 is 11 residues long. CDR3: CSATHREGAFF. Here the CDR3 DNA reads TGCAGTGCTACCCATAGGGAGGGAGCTTTCTTT.

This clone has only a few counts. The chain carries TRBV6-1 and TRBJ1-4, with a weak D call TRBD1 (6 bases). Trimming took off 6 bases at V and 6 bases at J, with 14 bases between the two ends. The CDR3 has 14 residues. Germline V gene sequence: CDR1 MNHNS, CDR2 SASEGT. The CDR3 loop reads CASREPGQDEKLFF. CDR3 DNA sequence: TGTGCCAGCAGAGAACCGGGACAAGATGAAAAACTGTTTTTT.

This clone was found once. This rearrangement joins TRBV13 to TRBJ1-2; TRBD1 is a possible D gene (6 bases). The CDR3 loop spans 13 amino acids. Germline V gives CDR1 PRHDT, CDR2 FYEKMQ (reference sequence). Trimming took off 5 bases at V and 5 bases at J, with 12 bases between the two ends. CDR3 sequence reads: CASSLPGAYGYTF. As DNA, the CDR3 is TGTGCCAGCAGCCTCCCAGGGGCTTATGGCTACACCTTC.

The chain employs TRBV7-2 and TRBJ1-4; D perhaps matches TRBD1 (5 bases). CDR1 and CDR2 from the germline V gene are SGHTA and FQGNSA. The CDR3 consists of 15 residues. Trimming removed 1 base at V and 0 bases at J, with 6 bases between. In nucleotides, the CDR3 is TGTGCCAGCAGCTTAGGACAGCCAACTAATGAAAAACTGTTTTTT. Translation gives CASSLGQPTNEKLFF.

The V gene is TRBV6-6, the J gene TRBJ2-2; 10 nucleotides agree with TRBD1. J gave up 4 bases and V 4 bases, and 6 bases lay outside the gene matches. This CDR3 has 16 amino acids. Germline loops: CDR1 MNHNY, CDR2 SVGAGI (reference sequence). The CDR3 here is CASSSRTGGATGELFF. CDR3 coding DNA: TGTGCCAGCAGTTCGAGGACAGGGGGTGCCACCGGGGAGCTGTTTTTT.

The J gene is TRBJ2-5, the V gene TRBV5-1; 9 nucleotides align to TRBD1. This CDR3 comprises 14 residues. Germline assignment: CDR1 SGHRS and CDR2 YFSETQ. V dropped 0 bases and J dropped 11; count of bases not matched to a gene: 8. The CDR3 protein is CASSLAGQGMEQYF. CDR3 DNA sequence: TGCGCCAGCAGCTTGGCGGGACAGGGTATGGAGCAGTACTTC. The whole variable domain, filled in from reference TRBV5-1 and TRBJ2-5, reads KAGVTQTPRYLIKTRGQQVTLSCSPISGHRSVSWYQQTPGQGLQFLFEYFSETQRNKGNFPGRFSGRQFSNSRSEMNVSTLELGDSALYLCASSLAGQGMEQYFGPGTRLLVL.

The CDR3 sequence is CASRPQVYGYTF. The CDR3 DNA reads TGTGCCAGCAGACCCCAGGTCTATGGCTACACCTTC. The genes are TRBV28 and TRBJ1-2; D uncertain. Germline CDR1 reads MDHEN; CDR2 reads SYDVKM. This CDR3 has 12 amino acids. Deletions cut 6 bases from V and 4 bases from J, with 9 bases between.